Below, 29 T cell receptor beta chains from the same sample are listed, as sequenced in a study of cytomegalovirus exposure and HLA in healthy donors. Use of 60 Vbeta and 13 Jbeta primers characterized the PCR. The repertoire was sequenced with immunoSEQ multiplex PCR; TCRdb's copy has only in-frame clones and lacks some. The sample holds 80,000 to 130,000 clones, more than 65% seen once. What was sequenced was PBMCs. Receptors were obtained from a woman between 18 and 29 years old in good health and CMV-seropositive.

CDR3 sequence (DNA): TGTGCCAGCAGACGAGGGAACAAGTACGAGCAGTACTTC. This sequence encodes CASRRGNKYEQYF. The gene calls are TRBV2 and TRBJ2-7, with D maybe TRBD2 (5 bases). The CDR3 covers 13 residues. CDR1 is SNHLY, CDR2 FYNNEI, per germline. Trimming took off 6 bases at V and 4 bases at J, with 13 bases between the two ends.

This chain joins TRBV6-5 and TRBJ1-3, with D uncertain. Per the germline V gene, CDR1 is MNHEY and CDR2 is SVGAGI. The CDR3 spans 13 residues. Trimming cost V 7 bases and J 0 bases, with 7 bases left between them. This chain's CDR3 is CASKQSSGNTIYF. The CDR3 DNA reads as TGTGCCAGCAAGCAAAGCTCTGGAAACACCATATATTTT.

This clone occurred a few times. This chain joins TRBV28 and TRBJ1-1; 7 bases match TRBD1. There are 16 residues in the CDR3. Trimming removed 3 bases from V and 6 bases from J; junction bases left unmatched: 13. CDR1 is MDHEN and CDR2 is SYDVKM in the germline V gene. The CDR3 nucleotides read TGTGCCAGCAGTTTCCCCACCCGACAGGGAGGACCTGAAGCTTTCTTT. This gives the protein CASSFPTRQGGPEAFF.

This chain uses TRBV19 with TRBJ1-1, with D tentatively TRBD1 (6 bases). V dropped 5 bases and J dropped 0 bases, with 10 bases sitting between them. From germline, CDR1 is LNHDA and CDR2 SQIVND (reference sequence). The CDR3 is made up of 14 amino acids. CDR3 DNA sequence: TGTGCCAGTAGTTACACAGGGTTGAACACTGAAGCTTTCTTT. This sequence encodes CASSYTGLNTEAFF.

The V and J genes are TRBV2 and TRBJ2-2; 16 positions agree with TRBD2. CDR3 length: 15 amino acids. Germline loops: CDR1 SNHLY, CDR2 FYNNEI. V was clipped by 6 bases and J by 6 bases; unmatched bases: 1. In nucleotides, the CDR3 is TGTGCCAGCAGAGGGACTAGCGGGAGGGCCGGGGAGCTGTTTTTT. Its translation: CASRGTSGRAGELFF.

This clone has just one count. The CDR3 here is CASSLAGMGPYQETQYF. CDR3 nucleotides: TGTGCCAGCAGTTTAGCAGGTATGGGCCCGTACCAAGAGACCCAGTACTTC. The gene calls are TRBV28 and TRBJ2-5; no clear D gene. Trimming took 2 bases from V and 0 from J, leaving 16 bases between them. CDR3 length equals 17 residues. Germline V lookup: CDR1 MDHEN, CDR2 SYDVKM.

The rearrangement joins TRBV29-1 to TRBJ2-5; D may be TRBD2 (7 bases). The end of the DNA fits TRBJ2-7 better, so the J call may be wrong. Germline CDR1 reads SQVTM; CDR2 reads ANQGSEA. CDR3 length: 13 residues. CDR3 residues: CSVEVGRGYEQYF. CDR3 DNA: TGCAGCGTTGAAGTAGGGAGGGGGTACGAGCAGTACTTC.

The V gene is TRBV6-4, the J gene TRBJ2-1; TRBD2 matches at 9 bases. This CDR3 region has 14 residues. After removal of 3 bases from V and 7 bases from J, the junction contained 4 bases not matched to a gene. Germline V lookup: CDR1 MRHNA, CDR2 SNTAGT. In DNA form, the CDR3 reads TGTGCCAGCAGTGAGTCTAGCGGGGTGAATGAGCAGTTCTTC. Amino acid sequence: CASSESSGVNEQFF.

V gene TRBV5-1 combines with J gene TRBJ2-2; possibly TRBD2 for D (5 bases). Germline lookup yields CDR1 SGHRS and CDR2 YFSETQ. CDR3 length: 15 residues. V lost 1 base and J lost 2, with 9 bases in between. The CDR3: CASSLLGENTGELFF. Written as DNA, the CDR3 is TGCGCCAGCAGCTTGTTGGGAGAAAACACCGGGGAGCTGTTTTTT.

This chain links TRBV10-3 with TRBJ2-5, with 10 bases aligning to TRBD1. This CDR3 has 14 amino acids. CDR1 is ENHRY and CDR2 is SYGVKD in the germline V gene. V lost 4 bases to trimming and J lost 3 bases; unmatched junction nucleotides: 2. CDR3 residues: CAISGTGGKETQYF. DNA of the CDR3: TGTGCCATCAGTGGGACAGGGGGAAAAGAGACCCAGTACTTC.

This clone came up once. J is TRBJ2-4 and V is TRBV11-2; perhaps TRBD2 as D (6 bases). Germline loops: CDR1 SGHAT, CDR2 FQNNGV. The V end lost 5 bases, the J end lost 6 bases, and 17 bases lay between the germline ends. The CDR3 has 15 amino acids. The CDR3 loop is CASSPAPSAGNIQYF. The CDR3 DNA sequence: TGTGCCAGCAGCCCAGCGCCTAGCGCGGGAAACATTCAGTACTTC.

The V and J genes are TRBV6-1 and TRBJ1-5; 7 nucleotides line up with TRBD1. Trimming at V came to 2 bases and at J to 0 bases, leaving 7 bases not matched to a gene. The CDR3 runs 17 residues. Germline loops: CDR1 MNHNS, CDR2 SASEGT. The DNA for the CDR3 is TGTGCCAGCAGTGAATTTTCAGGGGGATATAGCAATCAGCCCCAGCATTTT. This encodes CASSEFSGGYSNQPQHF.

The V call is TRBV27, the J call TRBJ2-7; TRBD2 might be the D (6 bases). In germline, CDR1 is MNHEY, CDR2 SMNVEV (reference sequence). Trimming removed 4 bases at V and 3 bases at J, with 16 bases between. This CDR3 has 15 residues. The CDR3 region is CASSYRVEGLYEQYF. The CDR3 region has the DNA TGTGCCAGCAGTTATCGGGTAGAGGGACTCTACGAGCAGTACTTC.

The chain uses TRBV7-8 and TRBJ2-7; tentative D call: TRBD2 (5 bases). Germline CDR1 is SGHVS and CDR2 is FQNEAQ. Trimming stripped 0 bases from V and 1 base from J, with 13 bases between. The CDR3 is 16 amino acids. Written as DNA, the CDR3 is TGTGCCAGCAGCTTAGCGCATCGAGCGGAATCCTACGAGCAGTACTTC. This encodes CASSLAHRAESYEQYF.

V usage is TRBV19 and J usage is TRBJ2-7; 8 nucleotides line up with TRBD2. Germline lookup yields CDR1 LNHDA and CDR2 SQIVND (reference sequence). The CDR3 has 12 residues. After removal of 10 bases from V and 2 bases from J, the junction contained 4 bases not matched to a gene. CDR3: CATAGGAYEQYF. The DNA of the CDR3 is TGTGCCACCGCGGGAGGCGCCTACGAGCAGTACTTC. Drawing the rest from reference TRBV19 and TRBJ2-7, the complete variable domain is DGGITQSPKYLFRKEGQNVTLSCEQNLNHDAMYWYRQDPGQGLRLIYYSQIVNDFQKGDIAEGYSVSREKKESFPLTVTSAQKNPTAFYLCATAGGAYEQYFGPGTRLTVT.

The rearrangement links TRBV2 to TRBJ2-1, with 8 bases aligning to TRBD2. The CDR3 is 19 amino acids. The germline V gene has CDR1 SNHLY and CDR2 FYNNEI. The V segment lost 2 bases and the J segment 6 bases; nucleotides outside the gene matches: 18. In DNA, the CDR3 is TGTGCCAGCAGTGAACCCCAGCGGGAGTTTCCGGCGAGTGGCAATGAGCAGTTCTTC. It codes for CASSEPQREFPASGNEQFF.

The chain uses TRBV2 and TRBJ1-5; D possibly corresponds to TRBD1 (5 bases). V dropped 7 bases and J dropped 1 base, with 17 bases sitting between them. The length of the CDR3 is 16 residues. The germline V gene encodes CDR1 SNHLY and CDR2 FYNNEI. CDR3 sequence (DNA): TGTGCCAGCACCGAATGGGGGGGAATGAGCAATCAGCCCCAGCATTTT. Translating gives CASTEWGGMSNQPQHF.

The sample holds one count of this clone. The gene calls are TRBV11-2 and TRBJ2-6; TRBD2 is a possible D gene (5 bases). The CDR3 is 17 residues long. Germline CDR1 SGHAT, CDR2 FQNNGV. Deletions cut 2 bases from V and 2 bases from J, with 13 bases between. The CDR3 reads CASSLYEAGTGANVLTF. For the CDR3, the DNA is TGTGCCAGCAGCTTATACGAGGCCGGGACTGGGGCCAACGTCCTGACTTTC.

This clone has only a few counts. This CDR3 is CAISESNRGPTQPQHF. Written as DNA, the CDR3 is TGTGCCATCAGTGAGTCGAACAGGGGGCCCACTCAGCCCCAGCATTTT. This chain connects TRBV10-3 to TRBJ1-5; 9 nucleotides match TRBD1. The CDR3 totals 16 residues. V dropped 0 bases and J dropped 6; count of bases not matched to a gene: 6. CDR1 and CDR2 (germline): ENHRY, SYGVKD.

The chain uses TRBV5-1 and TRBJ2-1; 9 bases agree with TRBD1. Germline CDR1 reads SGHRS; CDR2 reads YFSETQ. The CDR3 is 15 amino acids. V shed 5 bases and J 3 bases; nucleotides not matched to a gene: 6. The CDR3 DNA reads TGCGCCAGCAGTTGGACAGGGGAGGGCTACAATGAGCAGTTCTTC. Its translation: CASSWTGEGYNEQFF.

The CDR3 DNA reads TGTGCCAGCAGCATTAGGGGGAGGGGGACCTACGAGCAGTACTTC. Translating it yields CASSIRGRGTYEQYF. V usage is TRBV7-8 and J usage is TRBJ2-7, with a tentative D call TRBD2 (7 bases). V was cut by 5 bases and J by 2 bases, with 16 bases left in between. Germline-derived CDR1 and CDR2 are SGHVS and FQNEAQ. This CDR3 comprises 15 residues.

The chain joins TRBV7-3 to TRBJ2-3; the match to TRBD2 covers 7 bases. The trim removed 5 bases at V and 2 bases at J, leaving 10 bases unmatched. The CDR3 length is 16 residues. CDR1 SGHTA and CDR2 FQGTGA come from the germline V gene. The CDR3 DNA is TGTGCCAGCAGCCCCTTGGGGGGAGGGACCACAGATACGCAGTATTTT. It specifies CASSPLGGGTTDTQYF.

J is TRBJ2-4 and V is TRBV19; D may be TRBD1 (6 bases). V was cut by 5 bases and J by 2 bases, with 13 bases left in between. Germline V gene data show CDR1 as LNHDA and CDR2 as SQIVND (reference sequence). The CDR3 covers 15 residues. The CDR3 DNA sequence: TGTGCCAGTAGTTCACCCGGGACAACCAAAAACATTCAGTACTTC. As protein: CASSSPGTTKNIQYF.

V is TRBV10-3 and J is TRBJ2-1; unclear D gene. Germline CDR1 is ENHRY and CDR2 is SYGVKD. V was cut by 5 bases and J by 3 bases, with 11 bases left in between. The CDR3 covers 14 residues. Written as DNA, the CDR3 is TGTGCCATCAGTAAACGACCGGGCTACAATGAGCAGTTCTTC. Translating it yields CAISKRPGYNEQFF.

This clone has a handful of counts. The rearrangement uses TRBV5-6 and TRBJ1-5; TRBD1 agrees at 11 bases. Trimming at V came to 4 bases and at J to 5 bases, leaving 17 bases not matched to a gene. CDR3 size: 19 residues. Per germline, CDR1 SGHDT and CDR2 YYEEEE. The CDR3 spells CASSRNTLSGTGGDQPQHF. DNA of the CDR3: TGTGCCAGCAGCCGTAACACCCTTTCCGGGACAGGGGGTGATCAGCCCCAGCATTTT.

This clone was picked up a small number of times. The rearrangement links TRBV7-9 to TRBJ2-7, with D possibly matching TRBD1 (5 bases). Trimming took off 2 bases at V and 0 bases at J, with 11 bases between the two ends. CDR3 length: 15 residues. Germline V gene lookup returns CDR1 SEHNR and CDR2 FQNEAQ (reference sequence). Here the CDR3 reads CASSLLQGGSYEQYF. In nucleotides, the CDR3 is TGTGCCAGCAGCTTACTCCAGGGTGGCTCCTACGAGCAGTACTTC.

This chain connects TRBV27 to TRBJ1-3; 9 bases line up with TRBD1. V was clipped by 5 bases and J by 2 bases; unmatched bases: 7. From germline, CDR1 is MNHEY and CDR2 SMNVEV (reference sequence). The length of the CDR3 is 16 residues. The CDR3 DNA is TGTGCCAGCAGTCGGAAATGGACAGGGGCTGGAAACACCATATATTTT. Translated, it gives CASSRKWTGAGNTIYF.

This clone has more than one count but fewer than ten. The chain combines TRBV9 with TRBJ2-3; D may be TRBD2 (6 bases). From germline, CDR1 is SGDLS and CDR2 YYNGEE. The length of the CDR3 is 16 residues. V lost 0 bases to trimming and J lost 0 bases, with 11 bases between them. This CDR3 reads CASSVGRGASTDTQYF. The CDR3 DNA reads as TGTGCCAGCAGCGTAGGGAGGGGTGCTAGCACAGATACGCAGTATTTT.

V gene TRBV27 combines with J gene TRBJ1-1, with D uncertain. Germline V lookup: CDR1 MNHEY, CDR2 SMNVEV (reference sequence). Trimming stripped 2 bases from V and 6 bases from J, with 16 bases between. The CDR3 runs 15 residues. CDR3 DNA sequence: TGTGCCAGCAGTTTACGTTCATCGGGGTGGGCTGAAGCTTTCTTT. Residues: CASSLRSSGWAEAFF.